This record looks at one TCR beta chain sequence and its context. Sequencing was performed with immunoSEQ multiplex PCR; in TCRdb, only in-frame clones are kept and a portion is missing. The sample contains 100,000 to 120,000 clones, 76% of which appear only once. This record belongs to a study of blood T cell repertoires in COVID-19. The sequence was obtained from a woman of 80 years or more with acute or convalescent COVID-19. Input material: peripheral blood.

The CDR3 nucleotides read TGTGCCTCGAGGGCGGGGCAGAACTACGTCTATGGCTACACCTTC. Amino acids: CASRAGQNYVYGYTF. This chain joins TRBV10-3 and TRBJ1-2, with a weak D call TRBD1 (5 bases). The CDR3 runs to 15 residues. The V and J ends lost 11 bases and 4 bases respectively, with 23 bases between them. From germline, CDR1 is ENHRY and CDR2 SYGVKD.